The 2 T cell receptor beta chains presented below share a single source sample, sequenced in a study of human T cells and chemical hapten exposure. This sample's time point: patch test 1, 2 weeks after DPC sensitization. Stated treatment: therapeutic diphenylcyclopropenone sensitization with weekly scalp DPC. From the RACE reads, TCRdb called clonotypes with MiXCR, one entry per CDR3 protein. The sample yields 70,000 to 80,000 distinct CDR3 sequences, 25% to 40% seen once. Material: whole blood, obtained in connection with sensitization to the hapten diphenylcyclopropenone (DPC). The origin of the receptors is a middle-aged man with alopecia areata. Some clones in this sample may be carry-over from other donors' samples.

To note about this clonotype: At one end the junction does not follow the germline gene, possibly because of a read error. The V and J genes are TRBV11-2 and TRBJ1-1, with D tentatively TRBD1 (6 bases). This CDR3 comprises 16 residues. The germline CDR1 and CDR2 sequences are SGHAT and FQNNGV. CDR3 nucleotides: TGTGCCAGCAGCTTAGAGGGGGGGCAGCAGAACACTGAAACTTTCTTT. Residues: CASSLEGGQQNTETFF.

The J gene is TRBJ2-7, the V gene TRBV6-1; 10 bases map to TRBD2. The CDR3 sequence is 13 residues long. V shed 6 bases, J shed 5 bases, and the junction held 4 bases outside the gene matches. The germline gives CDR1 MNHNS, CDR2 SASEGT. The CDR3 reads CASRRAGGDEQYF. CDR3 coding DNA: TGTGCCAGCAGGAGAGCGGGAGGGGACGAGCAGTACTTC.